This T cell receptor beta chain was documented in a study of post-analysis software for immune sequencing data. Study outcomes and limitations: Among multiple sclerosis patients, normalized Chao1 diversity was significantly below that of controls. Elevated frequency relative to controls characterized four or five TRBV segments in patients, TRBV5-6, TRBV5-1 and TRBV20-1 among them.

The CDR3 sequence is 17 residues long. Trimming at V came to 5 bases and at J to 8 bases, leaving 13 bases not matched to a gene. In germline, CDR1 is DFQATT, CDR2 SNEGSKA (reference sequence). Unique molecular identifiers were present in the TCR beta cDNA libraries. MiXCR, run by TCRdb on the PCR reads, gives a single entry per CDR3 protein. The table has approximately 730,000 distinct CDR3 sequences, 25% to 30% seen once. This clonotype was seen only a few times. Antigen specificity is unknown. What was sequenced was blood. The gene calls are TRBV20-1 and TRBJ2-3; TRBD2 aligns across 16 bases. The TCR originated in a girl aged 5 to 17 with multiple sclerosis. CDR3 nucleotide sequence: TGCAGTGCTCTTCAAGGCGGGACTAGCGGGGGGGTAGGTACGCAGTATTTT. This gives the protein CSALQGGTSGGVGTQYF.